The 25 T cell receptor beta chains reported below all come from one sample, sequenced in a study of T cell changes during pregnancy in multiple sclerosis. Clones were sequenced by immunoSEQ multiplex PCR, and TCRdb holds only the in-frame ones, with some missing. Of 90,000 to 100,000 clones in the sample, about 92% were seen once. The material sequenced was peripheral blood, taken in the first trimester of pregnancy. These receptors all come from a female donor with multiple sclerosis, enrolled in a pregnancy study.

This chain links TRBV5-4 with TRBJ2-3; 8 bases line up with TRBD2. The length of the CDR3 is 16 residues. The junction had 10 bases not matched to a gene; V was cut back by 2 bases and J by 5 bases. Germline V lookup: CDR1 SGHNT, CDR2 YYREEE (reference sequence). The CDR3 region is CASSFPAGGRGDTQYF. The CDR3 bases are TGTGCCAGCAGCTTTCCGGCGGGAGGTCGGGGAGATACGCAGTATTTT.

The chain is built from TRBV7-9 and TRBJ1-2, with 8 bases fitting TRBD1. V was clipped by 5 bases and J by 4 bases; unmatched bases: 9. The CDR3 extends over 15 amino acids. CDR1 is SEHNR and CDR2 is FQNEAQ in the germline V gene (reference sequence). CDR3 sequence reads: CASSLPDREAYGYTF. Written as DNA, the CDR3 is TGTGCCAGCAGCCTCCCGGACAGGGAGGCCTATGGCTACACCTTC.

The J gene is TRBJ2-2, the V gene TRBV30; TRBD2 matches at 7 bases. The V gene end was trimmed by 0 bases and the J gene end by 1 base; junction bases not matched to a gene: 14. The CDR3 has 19 amino acids. The germline V gene encodes CDR1 GTSNPN and CDR2 SVGIG (reference sequence). CDR3 in amino acids: CAWSVLGMQRGRNTGELFF. CDR3 nucleotide sequence: TGTGCCTGGAGTGTACTGGGGATGCAGCGGGGCAGGAACACCGGGGAGCTGTTTTTT.

The V gene is TRBV28, the J gene TRBJ2-5, with TRBD2 identical over 9 bases. J was trimmed by 5 bases and V by 4 bases; bases with no gene match: 5. Germline V gives CDR1 MDHEN, CDR2 SYDVKM. This CDR3 comprises 14 residues. The CDR3 loop reads CASSYRGGVETQYF. CDR3 in DNA: TGTGCCAGCAGTTACCGCGGGGGGGTTGAGACCCAGTACTTC.

The V call is TRBV28, the J call TRBJ2-7, with 8 bases fitting TRBD1. With V trimmed by 5 bases and J by 4 bases, 13 bases remained unmatched. The CDR3 sequence is 16 residues long. CDR1 and CDR2 (germline): MDHEN, SYDVKM. CDR3: CASSLTRTGWDYEQYF. The CDR3 DNA sequence: TGTGCCAGCAGTCTCACCCGGACAGGGTGGGATTACGAGCAGTACTTC.

This clone was observed a single time. The gene calls are TRBV11-2 and TRBJ2-3, with 7 bases fitting TRBD1. Per the germline V gene, CDR1 is SGHAT and CDR2 is FQNNGV. V lost 2 bases to trimming and J lost 4 bases; unmatched junction nucleotides: 3. The CDR3 has 14 residues. CDR3 protein: CASSLNRGADTQYF. DNA of the CDR3: TGTGCCAGCAGCTTAAACAGGGGCGCAGATACGCAGTATTTT. The full variable domain, with the rest looked up from reference TRBV11-2 and TRBJ2-3, is EAGVAQSPRYKIIEKRQSVAFWCNPISGHATLYWYQQILGQGPKLLIQFQNNGVVDDSQLPKDRFSAERLKGVDSTLKIQPAKLEDSAVYLCASSLNRGADTQYFGPGTRLTVL.

This chain joins TRBV5-1 and TRBJ2-1; D uncertain. Germline V CDR1 and CDR2: SGHRS, YFSETQ. This CDR3 spans 16 amino acids. Trimming pared 5 bases from V and 0 bases from J, leaving 15 bases between. The CDR3: CASSYFSPSSYNEQFF. The CDR3 DNA reads as TGCGCCAGCAGTTATTTTAGCCCCAGCTCCTACAATGAGCAGTTCTTC. The full variable domain, in which reference TRBV5-1 and TRBJ2-1 provide the parts outside the CDR3, is KAGVTQTPRYLIKTRGQQVTLSCSPISGHRSVSWYQQTPGQGLQFLFEYFSETQRNKGNFPGRFSGRQFSNSRSEMNVSTLELGDSALYLCASSYFSPSSYNEQFFGPGTRLTVL.

This clone occurred a few times. The chain has TRBV9 and TRBJ1-2, with D possibly TRBD1 on 6 matching bases. The V gene lost 4 bases and the J gene lost 2 bases, with 9 bases spanning the gap. The CDR3 runs 13 residues. Germline V gene lookup returns CDR1 SGDLS and CDR2 YYNGEE. The CDR3 nucleotides read TGTGCCAGCAGCAGTGGACAGAACTATGGCTACACCTTC. The encoded protein is CASSSGQNYGYTF.

This chain connects TRBV10-1 to TRBJ2-4; 7 nucleotides line up with TRBD1. The CDR3 contains 19 residues. Germline CDR1 WNHNN, CDR2 SYGVQD (reference sequence). V lost 3 bases to trimming and J lost 2 bases; unmatched junction nucleotides: 16. CDR3 loop: CASSDSRRTGSITKNIQYF. The CDR3 bases are TGCGCCAGCAGTGACTCCCGACGGACAGGATCCATAACCAAAAACATTCAGTACTTC.

The chain employs TRBV13 and TRBJ2-7; TRBD2 matches at 9 bases. CDR3 length: 16 amino acids. Trimming took 4 bases from V and 5 from J; bases not matched to a gene: 12. Germline assignment: CDR1 PRHDT and CDR2 FYEKMQ (reference sequence). Written as DNA, the CDR3 is TGTGCCAGCAGCTGGCCAGGGGCGGGAGGGCGTCACGAGCAGTACTTC. It translates to CASSWPGAGGRHEQYF.

The genes are TRBV5-6 and TRBJ2-1, with unresolved D. CDR3 size: 11 residues. Germline CDR1 SGHDT, CDR2 YYEEEE. Trimming removed 2 bases at V and 5 bases at J, with 2 bases between. CDR3 in amino acids: CASSFNNEQFF. In DNA, the CDR3 is TGTGCCAGCAGCTTTAACAATGAGCAGTTCTTC.

This clone was counted a single time. V is TRBV6-4 and J is TRBJ2-1, with 8 nucleotides matching TRBD2. V was clipped by 6 bases and J by 1 base; unmatched bases: 11. This CDR3 has 17 residues. Germline lookup yields CDR1 MRHNA and CDR2 SNTAGT. The CDR3 coding sequence is TGTGCCAGCAGACTAGCGGCCCCGAGAGTTTCCTACAATGAGCAGTTCTTC. It yields the protein CASRLAAPRVSYNEQFF.

The chain recombines TRBV19 with TRBJ1-1, with D possibly matching TRBD1 (5 bases). CDR3 length equals 14 residues. CDR1 and CDR2 (germline): LNHDA, SQIVND (reference sequence). Trimming cost V 3 bases and J 5 bases, with 13 bases left between them. CDR3 bases: TGTGCCAGTAGTATTCTGTCGGGGGATACTGAAGCTTTCTTT. Its translation: CASSILSGDTEAFF.

The chain combines TRBV9 with TRBJ2-1, with D possibly matching TRBD2 (5 bases). This CDR3 has 13 amino acids. The V end lost 1 base, the J end lost 6 bases, and 8 bases lay between the germline ends. The germline CDR1 and CDR2 sequences are SGDLS and YYNGEE. The CDR3 DNA reads as TGTGCCAGCAGCGTATCCGGGGTCAATGAGCAGTTCTTC. Encoded protein: CASSVSGVNEQFF.

This clone has a single count. The chain employs TRBV7-9 and TRBJ1-4; 8 bases map to TRBD1. The CDR3 contains 15 residues. V shed 2 bases and J 8 bases; nucleotides not matched to a gene: 7. Germline V gives CDR1 SEHNR, CDR2 FQNEAQ (reference sequence). The CDR3 protein is CASSLSGTGGEKLFF. In DNA form, the CDR3 reads TGTGCCAGCAGCTTATCGGGGACAGGAGGGGAAAAACTGTTTTTT.

This chain links TRBV30 with TRBJ1-4; 9 bases are shared with TRBD1. Trimming removed 3 bases from V and 8 bases from J; junction bases left unmatched: 7. This CDR3 has 14 amino acids. Germline-derived CDR1 and CDR2 are GTSNPN and SVGIG (reference sequence). Written as DNA, the CDR3 is TGTGCCTGGAGGAGTGGGACAGGGTGGGAAAAACTGTTTTTT. Protein: CAWRSGTGWEKLFF.

This clone occurred a few times. This chain connects TRBV2 to TRBJ2-2; a weak D match, TRBD1 (6 bases). The CDR3 covers 15 residues. Germline assignment: CDR1 SNHLY and CDR2 FYNNEI. Trimming removed 4 bases at V and 6 bases at J, with 15 bases between. The DNA of the CDR3 is TGTGCCAGCAGTGTGAAGGGGGAAAGAGCCGGGGAGCTGTTTTTT. It codes for CASSVKGERAGELFF.

The CDR3 DNA is TGCGCCAGCTCGGACTCCGGGGAGCTGTTTTTT. It is translated as CASSDSGELFF. The chain joins TRBV5-1 to TRBJ2-2; TRBD2 is a possible D gene (5 bases). CDR1 is SGHRS and CDR2 is YFSETQ in the germline V gene. The CDR3 sequence is 11 residues long. The V and J ends lost 7 bases and 6 bases respectively, with 7 bases between them.

The chain recombines TRBV28 with TRBJ2-4; 10 bases agree with TRBD1. The ends lost 2 bases at V and 5 bases at J; junction bases unmatched: 9. The germline CDR1 and CDR2 sequences are MDHEN and SYDVKM. The CDR3 covers 17 residues. CDR3 region: CASSLDRGRRWQNIQYF. Written as DNA, the CDR3 is TGTGCCAGCAGTTTAGACAGGGGGCGCCGCTGGCAAAACATTCAGTACTTC.

The chain is built from TRBV5-6 and TRBJ2-1; 7 bases line up with TRBD2. In germline, CDR1 is SGHDT, CDR2 YYEEEE. J lost 3 bases, V lost 1 base, and 1 base had no gene match. The CDR3 length is 14 residues. CDR3 nucleotide sequence: TGTGCCAGCAGCTTGCCTAGCGGCTACAATGAGCAGTTCTTC. This encodes CASSLPSGYNEQFF.

The V gene is TRBV27, the J gene TRBJ2-3; 8 bases align to TRBD2. Germline values: CDR1 MNHEY, CDR2 SMNVEV (reference sequence). The CDR3 runs 13 residues. Trimming removed 5 bases from V and 4 bases from J; junction bases left unmatched: 2. CDR3 in DNA: TGTGCCAGCAGTCGGACTAGCCCAGATACGCAGTATTTT. The encoded protein is CASSRTSPDTQYF.

The gene calls are TRBV19 and TRBJ2-7, with 10 bases identical to TRBD1. The CDR3 has 18 amino acids. With V trimmed by 5 bases and J by 2 bases, 15 bases remained unmatched. The germline gives CDR1 LNHDA, CDR2 SQIVND (reference sequence). The CDR3 region has the DNA TGTGCCAGTAGTTTGTCCGGGACAGGGGACCTCTTTACCTACGAGCAGTACTTC. Its protein product is CASSLSGTGDLFTYEQYF.

The genes are TRBV10-3 and TRBJ1-5; no definite D call. The CDR3 covers 13 residues. Trimming pared 8 bases from V and 7 bases from J, leaving 15 bases between. CDR1 is ENHRY and CDR2 is SYGVKD in the germline V gene. This CDR3 is CAIPTCNRQPQHF. CDR3 DNA sequence: TGTGCCATCCCAACATGTAACCGCCAGCCCCAGCATTTT.

The chain joins TRBV6-1 to TRBJ1-1; a possible D gene is TRBD1 (6 bases). CDR3 length: 14 residues. Germline assignment: CDR1 MNHNS and CDR2 SASEGT. Trimming left V 7 bases short and J 0 bases short, with 12 bases between. The CDR3, as DNA: TGTGCCAGCACCGCCCACAGGGTGAACACTGAAGCTTTCTTT. Translated, it gives CASTAHRVNTEAFF.

The gene calls are TRBV19 and TRBJ1-2; no definite D call. Per germline, CDR1 LNHDA and CDR2 SQIVND (reference sequence). V lost 4 bases and J 5 bases, leaving 8 bases between the germline ends. This CDR3 is built from 12 residues. The CDR3 sequence is CASSSTVYGYTF. CDR3 in DNA: TGTGCCAGTAGTAGTACAGTTTATGGCTACACCTTC.